The T cell receptor beta chain described here comes from a study of graft-versus-host responses after intestinal transplantation (dated by TCRdb to the early 2020s). In the study overall: The transplants that recipients received were multivisceral, liver-intestinal, or isolated intestinal. All recipients received anti-thymocyte globulin induction followed by maintenance tacrolimus and steroids for approximately 3 years. After intestinal transplantation, graft-versus-host and host-versus-graft alloreactive T cell clones in the graft, circulation and bone marrow were tracked using bulk TCR-beta CDR3 sequencing. To identify alloreactive clones, pre-transplant mixed lymphocyte reaction products were sequenced and compared with unstimulated pre-transplant donor and recipient T cells. A cohort of about 26 intestinal transplant recipients, including one retransplant, was enrolled, and 3 patients lacking pretransplant specimens were excluded. Donor T cell macrochimerism was defined as a peak of at least 4% donor T cells among recipient peripheral blood mononuclear cells. Rather than going through the commercial service, samples from three later patients were sequenced in-house on an Illumina MiSeq and processed with MiXCR.

Library creation used the immunoSEQ multiplex PCR assay. For most patients, genomic DNA was isolated using the Qiagen DNeasy Blood and Tissue Kit and was shipped frozen to Adaptive Biotechnologies for TCR sequencing. For most patients, genomic DNA was subjected to high-throughput TCR-beta CDR3 sequencing by Adaptive Biotechnologies. Regarding the original processing steps: Adaptive's ImmunoSEQ software supplied the TCR sequencing data for 15 to 20 patients, while MiXCR and VDJtools were used to process three other patients. To correct CD4 versus CD8 sorting errors, sequences present in both subsets at a frequency ratio below 5:1 were removed. CDR3 nucleotide sequences shared by donor and recipient were removed because the origin of these sequences could not be assigned. To count as alloreactive, a clone needed at least 2-fold expansion over unstimulated cells and a minimum CFSE-low frequency of 0.002% (template counts) or 0.001% (read counts). Clones were considered mappable if detected in sequenced pre-transplant spleen, lymph node, or MLR CFSE-low populations of the donor or recipient. Cumulative frequency of alloreactive clones was calculated as a percentage of all sequences weighted by copy number. In its TCRdb copy, this immuneACCESS table keeps in-frame sequences only and misses some clones. Where compared with another copy, unresolved V genes explain less than half of these, and the others have no known cause. That table supplies the V and J calls and clone size; D and trimming were determined from the DNA. This sample holds over 7,500 clones; about 33% were observed only once. Approximately 3% of the sample belongs to the ten largest clones.

In light of the paper, this sample's time point label describes: cells obtained before transplantation from donor or recipient. In mixed lymphocyte reactions, around 200,000 CFSE-labeled pre-transplant responders were plated with around 200,000 irradiated violet-dye-labeled stimulators and cultured for 6 days. After the mixed lymphocyte reaction, proliferating CD3+CD4+CFSE-low and CD3+CD8+CFSE-low responder cells were FACS-sorted on a BD Influx sorter. To note about this clone: The sample holds no much larger clone one base away, and base qualities are not on file.

Counted from cysteine to phenylalanine, this CDR3 has 13 amino acids. This entry keeps only the CDR3 DNA: 39 bases, framed from base 1. The CDR1 and CDR2 encoded by the germline V gene (reference sequence) are MNHNY and SVGAGI. The germline V and J ends show losses of 5 bases and 4 bases respectively, and no gene match explains 3 bases of the junction. The research as a whole found: Patients with donor T cell macrochimerism had high GvH to HvG T cell clonal ratios in their allografts. GvH clones were detected in recipient bone marrow, and some of these GvH clones were observed earlier in ileal mucosa or blood, consistent with an intestinal mucosal origin. Early after transplant, peak levels of circulating GvH clones were associated with declines in HvG clones. The relatively low number and heterogeneity of intestinal transplant patients limited the conclusions.

Recombination joined TRBV6-6 with TRBJ1-1, and TRBD1 aligns with 8 junction nucleotides. Source: alloreactive CD8+ T cells from a mixed lymphocyte reaction culture, taken before transplantation. Explained via the paper, the cell subset or site label denotes: CFSE-low proliferating T cells sorted from roughly six-day pre-transplant mixed lymphocyte reaction (GvH or HvG direction). The receptor comes from a human patient who was an organ donor for intestinal transplantation. The DNA reads TGTGCCAGCAGTCAGGGGGCAGGCACTGAAGCTTTCTTT. Its translation is CASSQGAGTEAFF.